This TCR beta chain was identified in a study of blood T cell repertoires in COVID-19. For the study at large: COVID-19 samples from acute and convalescent phases originated in the United States, Italy and Spain.

The germline V and J ends were trimmed by 5 bases and 5 bases, with 21 bases remaining between them. This CDR3 is 16 amino acids long. Germline values: CDR1 MNHNY, CDR2 SVGAGI (reference sequence). The cohort comprised adults aged about 18 to 100 years residing in 20 to 30 US areas. Recovered status applied to Cohort 3 donors who had two consecutive negative PCRs. It also applied to those with clearance or with symptom resolution. In the original workflow: Amplifying reference gene primers gave estimates of nucleated cell counts. Clones were read by immunoSEQ multiplex PCR, and TCRdb kept only the in-frame ones, dropping some. The V and J calls and clone size come from that table; D and trimming were worked out from the DNA. Counted here are 200,000 or so clones, under 90% occurring once; the ten biggest clones make up about 2%.

The TCR comes from a man aged 60 to 69 who had recovered from COVID-19. The genes are TRBV6-6 and TRBJ1-1; weak D call: TRBD1 (5 bases). Sequencing was performed on PBMCs or T cells enriched from blood (not recorded which). The CDR3 DNA reads TGTGCCAGCAGTCCTGGGTTGGGGCAAGGATCGACTGAAGCTTTCTTT. Protein product: CASSPGLGQGSTEAFF.